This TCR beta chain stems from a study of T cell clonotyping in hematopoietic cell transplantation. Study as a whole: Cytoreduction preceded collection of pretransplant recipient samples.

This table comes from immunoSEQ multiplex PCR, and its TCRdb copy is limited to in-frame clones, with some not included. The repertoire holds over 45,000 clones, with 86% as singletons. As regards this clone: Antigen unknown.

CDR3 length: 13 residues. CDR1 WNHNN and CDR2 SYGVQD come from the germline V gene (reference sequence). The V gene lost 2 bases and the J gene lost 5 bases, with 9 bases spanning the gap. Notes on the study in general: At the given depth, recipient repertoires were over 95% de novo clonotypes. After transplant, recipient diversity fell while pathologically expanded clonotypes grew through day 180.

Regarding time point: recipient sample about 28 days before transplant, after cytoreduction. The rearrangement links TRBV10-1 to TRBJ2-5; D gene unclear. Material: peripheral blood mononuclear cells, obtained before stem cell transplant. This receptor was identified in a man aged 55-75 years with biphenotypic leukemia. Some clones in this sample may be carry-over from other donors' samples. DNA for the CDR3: TGCGCCAGCAGTGAGCAGGAAGGGGAGACCCAGTACTTC. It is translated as CASSEQEGETQYF.